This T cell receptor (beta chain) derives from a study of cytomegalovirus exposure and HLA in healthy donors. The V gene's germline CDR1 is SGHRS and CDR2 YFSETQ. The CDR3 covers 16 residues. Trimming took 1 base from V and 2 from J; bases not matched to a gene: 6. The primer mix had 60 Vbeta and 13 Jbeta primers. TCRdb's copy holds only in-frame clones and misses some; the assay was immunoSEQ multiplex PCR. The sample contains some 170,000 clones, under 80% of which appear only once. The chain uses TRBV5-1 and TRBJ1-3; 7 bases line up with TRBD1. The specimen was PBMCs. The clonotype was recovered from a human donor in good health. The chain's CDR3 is CASSLYQTGPGNTIYF. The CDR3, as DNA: TGCGCCAGCAGCTTGTATCAGACAGGGCCTGGAAACACCATATATTTT.